The table lists the clone carrying this T cell receptor (beta chain) with many counts. Its antigen is still unknown. V gave up 5 bases and J gave up 7 bases; unmatched junction bases: 11. This CDR3 region has 14 residues. The germline V gene has CDR1 MDHEN and CDR2 SYDVKM. This entry is derived from a study of T-cell reconstitution after alpha-beta-depleted transplantation in children. Study results and caveats: Among T cells one year after transplant, newly produced cells accounted for most counts and diversity. In patients about two months after transplant, alpha-beta T cells reportedly arose from several hundred expanded graft clones.

A TCRbeta library incorporating unique molecular identifiers was prepared. TCRdb used MiXCR to reprocess the PCR reads, holding one entry per CDR3 protein. The data contain roughly 280,000 distinct CDR3 sequences, roughly 10% of them seen just once; the ten biggest clones take up 23%. Sample: peripheral blood, taken 180 days after TCRalphabeta/CD19-depleted stem cell transplant. The V call is TRBV28, the J call TRBJ2-7; 7 bases are shared with TRBD1. The TCR originated in a male patient aged 2-9 years who had a stem cell transplant for chronic granulomatous disease, so the T cells may come from the graft donor. CDR3 loop: CASSAHPGQEEQYF. As DNA, the CDR3 is TGTGCCAGCAGTGCACACCCCGGACAGGAAGAGCAGTACTTC.